Below, one T cell receptor (beta chain) is given with its context. Its antigen is as yet unknown. Measured with immunoSEQ multiplex PCR; TCRdb has only the in-frame clones, and not every one. Of 110,000 or so clones in the sample, around nine tenths are singletons; the top ten hold approximately 15%. This record comes from a study of T cell responses to AZD1222 COVID-19 vaccine. Study-wide points: An increase in Spike-specific TCR breadth and depth was observed after two AZD1222 doses. Females outnumbered males among donors, who were mostly white British; clonal diversity was possibly underestimated.

CDR3 size: 12 residues. V was pared by 7 bases and J by 7 bases, with 8 bases between. CDR1 is SEHNR, CDR2 FQNEAQ, per germline (reference sequence). The sequence came from an adult in good health. The chain combines TRBV7-9 with TRBJ1-6; no definite D call. Sequenced material: peripheral blood, taken on day 0 of AZD1222 vaccination. The CDR3 DNA follows: TGTGCCAGCACCAACGGAAATTCACCCCTCCACTTT. This gives the protein CASTNGNSPLHF.